Reported below is one T cell receptor (beta chain). Antigen: not known. With iRepertoire HTBI primers and Arm-PCR of CDR3 regions, TCR beta libraries were built. TCRdb reprocessed the multiplex PCR reads via MiXCR and lists one record per CDR3 protein. The table includes hundreds of thousands of distinct CDR3 sequences, 18% detected once. The CDR3 runs to 16 residues. Germline V gene lookup returns CDR1 SEHNR and CDR2 FQNEAQ (reference sequence). V was cut by 1 base and J by 4 bases, with 16 bases left in between. The data belong to a study of regulatory T cells in long-lasting Graves disease. Findings and limits, study-wide: Persistent disease preferred TRBV28, TRBJ1-2 and TRBJ2-5; new disease, TRBV20-1 and TRBJ2-1.

Sample time point: newly diagnosed GD, antithyroid drugs for less than 3 months. RNA extracted from PBMCs served as the sequencing template. The V call is TRBV7-9, the J call TRBJ1-1; TRBD1 is a possible D gene (6 bases). The source of this sequence is a female donor with Graves disease. The sample here was peripheral blood mononuclear cells (PBMCs), taken at new diagnosis, from a patient treated with antithyroid drugs. CDR3 DNA: TGTGCCAGCAGCTTAGTGGGGGGCAGGGAGGGCACTGAAGCTTTCTTT. Translating gives CASSLVGGREGTEAFF.